This is a list of T cell receptor beta chains from one sample in a study of long-term antiretroviral therapy in people with HIV. Only in-frame clones appear in the TCRdb table, and some are missing; sequencing was by immunoSEQ multiplex PCR. The sample shows about 29,000 clones, 80% to 90% of them seen only once. The material sequenced was unsorted PBMCs, taken about 5 years before starting antiretroviral therapy. These receptors were obtained from a man between 50 and 59 years old with HIV. Each CDR3 is given with its conserved first and last residue. A D gene is named only where the DNA matches it firmly. Size tells how often a clone was seen (once, few, many) or the class of an expanded clone, and some rows leave it out.

TRBV6-5	.	TRBJ1-2	.	TGTGCCAGCAGCAATACGTGGGACTTCTATGGCTACACCTTC	CASSNTWDFYGYTF
TRBV7-2	.	TRBJ2-7	TRBD2	TGTGCCAGCAGCTCTAGCGGGGGGCCCCTCTACGAGCAGTACTTC	CASSSSGGPLYEQYF
TRBV28	.	TRBJ2-7	TRBD1	TGTGCCAGCAGATCGACAGGGGTTCCCCACTACGAGCAGTACTTC	CASRSTGVPHYEQYF
TRBV27	once	TRBJ1-1	.	TGTGCCAGCAGTTTCCCGGTCCGGAGGGGTCGCACTGAAGCTTTCTTT	CASSFPVRRGRTEAFF
TRBV28	.	TRBJ2-1	TRBD2	TGTGCCAGCAGTTTATTGACTAGCGGTTCCTACAATGAGCAGTTCTTC	CASSLLTSGSYNEQFF
TRBV28	.	TRBJ1-2	.	TGTGCCAGCAGTGACGGGTACTATGGCTACACCTTC	CASSDGYYGYTF
TRBV14	.	TRBJ1-2	.	TGTGCCAGCAGCCAACGACCGAGGAACTATGGCTACACCTTC	CASSQRPRNYGYTF
TRBV5-4	.	TRBJ2-7	TRBD2	TGTGCCAGCAGTTTAGGGACTAGTCCGTACGAGCAGTACTTC	CASSLGTSPYEQYF
TRBV30	.	TRBJ1-1	TRBD1	TGTGCCTGGAGTAGGACAGGGCTATTCAGGGCTGAAGCTTTCTTT	CAWSRTGLFRAEAFF
TRBV25-1	.	TRBJ2-5	.	TGTGCCAGCAGTGAATCTGGACCCAAAGAGACCCAGTACTTC	CASSESGPKETQYF
TRBV9	.	TRBJ2-3	.	TGTGCCAGCAGCCTGGGGACTTCGGGAGATACGCAGTATTTT	CASSLGTSGDTQYF
TRBV6-5	.	TRBJ2-1	.	TGTGCCAGCAGACCCCGCGGGCTGCCTTACAATGAGCAGTTCTTC	CASRPRGLPYNEQFF
TRBV6-5	.	TRBJ1-2	TRBD1	TGTGCCAGCAGTTCCCCTTGGACAGGTTCCTATGGCTACACCTTC	CASSSPWTGSYGYTF
TRBV7-3	.	TRBJ2-7	.	TGTGCCAGCAGCTCGCCTCCCCGGGACGGAAGCTACGAGCAGTACTTC	CASSSPPRDGSYEQYF
TRBV6-5	once	TRBJ2-3	TRBD1	TGTGCCAGCAGTGGTTGGGACAGGGGAACAGATACGCAGTATTTT	CASSGWDRGTDTQYF
TRBV2	.	TRBJ1-5	.	TGTGCCAGCAGTGGGTGGGGGGCGCTCGAGCCCCAGCATTTT	CASSGWGALEPQHF
TRBV28	.	TRBJ2-7	.	TGTGCCAGCAGTTTATTTGGAGACTTCTACGAGCAGTACTTC	CASSLFGDFYEQYF
TRBV19	.	TRBJ2-5	.	TGTGCCAGTAGTATAGATTTGGATGGGACCCAGTACTTC	CASSIDLDGTQYF
TRBV25-1	.	TRBJ2-1	TRBD2	TGTGCCAGCAGTGAATGGTTAGCGGGGGGCAGGGTCGACAATGAGCAGTTCTTC	CASSEWLAGGRVDNEQFF
TRBV7-2	.	TRBJ1-1	.	TGTGCCAGCAGCCCCGGAGCAACGAACACTGAAGCTTTCTTT	CASSPGATNTEAFF
TRBV27	.	TRBJ2-4	.	TGTGCCAGCAGTATCGTGGGACATCAGAGTCTACGAGCCAAAAACATTCAGTACTTC	CASSIVGHQSLRAKNIQYF
TRBV12-5	.	TRBJ2-1	.	TGTGCTAGTACCCCCGGGGCCGGGGTAATTTATGAGCAGTTCTTC	CASTPGAGVIYEQFF
TRBV11-1	.	TRBJ1-1	.	TGTGCCAGCAGCTTAACAGTACTGAACACTGAAGCTTTCTTT	CASSLTVLNTEAFF
TRBV18	.	TRBJ2-6	.	TGTGCCAGCTCACCACCGGAGGGAGCAGTGCGGGCCTCACCGACTGGGGCCAACGTCCTGACTTTC	CASSPPEGAVRASPTGANVLTF
TRBV13	.	TRBJ1-6	TRBD1	TGTGCCAGCAGCTTAGGACAGGGGGATTATTCGAATTCACCCCTCCACTTT	CASSLGQGDYSNSPLHF
TRBV2	.	TRBJ2-2	.	TGTGCCAGCAGTGTGGACGGCTACACCGGGGAGCTGTTTTTT	CASSVDGYTGELFF